This section outlines one T cell receptor (beta chain) sequence together with its context. Other nucleotide sequences from this sample produce the same CDR3. This sample was taken from a study of blood T cell repertoires in COVID-19. Study background: There were acute and convalescent COVID-19 samples, and they came from the United States, Italy and Spain.

The CDR3 spans 15 residues. V trimming: 3 bases; J trimming: 2 bases; junction bases outside the gene matches: 4. The V gene's germline CDR1 is LNHDA and CDR2 SQIVND (reference sequence). As handled by the study authors: Amplified reference gene primers provided the basis for estimating nucleated cell counts. Profiled with immunoSEQ multiplex PCR; TCRdb holds only in-frame clones, not every one. V and J calls plus clone size are reproduced from that table; the DNA served to infer D and trimming. The table lists under 200,000 clones, 80% to 90% of them singletons. This receptor was obtained from a man between 60 and 75 years old with acute or convalescent COVID-19. V usage is TRBV19 and J usage is TRBJ2-3; 8 bases are shared with TRBD1. The sample consisted of peripheral blood. The CDR3 region has the DNA TGTGCCAGTAGTATCGGCAGGGGGCACACAGATACGCAGTATTTT. Translated, it gives CASSIGRGHTDTQYF.